This T cell receptor (beta chain) was profiled in a study of T-cell memory formation after mild COVID-19. Germline-derived CDR1 and CDR2 are KGHSH and LQKENI. Trimming left V 2 bases short and J 0 bases short, with 16 bases between. CDR3 size: 17 residues. On this clonotype: The antigen remains unidentified.

General study points: The study detected some responding clones in pre-infection memory, suggesting cross-reactive memory joined. Clones that contracted from day 15 to 85 were balanced CD4/CD8, while later expanders leaned CD4+. CD8+ contracting clones occupied EMRA, while CD4+ ones occupied mainly CM and EM.

UMIs and sample barcodes were carried by the TCR alpha and TCR beta cDNA libraries that 5'RACE produced using constant-segment primers. Via MiXCR, TCRdb re-called the 5' RACE reads, giving one row per CDR3 protein. This sample has roughly 280,000 distinct CDR3 sequences; 8.2% occur once, and the top ten carry about 20%. The chain uses TRBV18 and TRBJ1-1; D may be TRBD1 (6 bases). The TCR originated in a man aged 18-30 years who had mild COVID-19 (a few samples of this study predate the infection). Cell type and time point are not known. Input material: PBMCs or a T cell subset sorted from them (not recorded which). Here the CDR3 DNA reads TGTGCCAGCTCACCAAGGCAGGGGATTGTCATGAACACTGAAGCTTTCTTT. It yields the protein CASSPRQGIVMNTEAFF.